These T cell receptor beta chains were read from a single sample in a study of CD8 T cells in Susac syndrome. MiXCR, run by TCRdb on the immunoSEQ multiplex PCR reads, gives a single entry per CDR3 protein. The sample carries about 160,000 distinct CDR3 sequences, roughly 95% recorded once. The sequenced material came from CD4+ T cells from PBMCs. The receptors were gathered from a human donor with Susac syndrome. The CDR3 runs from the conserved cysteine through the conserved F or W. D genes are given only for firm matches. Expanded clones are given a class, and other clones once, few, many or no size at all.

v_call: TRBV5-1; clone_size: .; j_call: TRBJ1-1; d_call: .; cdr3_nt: TGCGCCAGCAGCTTGTCTGGGGCTTCCACTGAAGCTTTCTTT; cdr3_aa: CASSLSGASTEAFF
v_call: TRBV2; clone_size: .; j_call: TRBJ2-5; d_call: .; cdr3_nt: TGTGCCAGCAGGCCCGGGACTCACCAAGAGACCCAGTACTTC; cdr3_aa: CASRPGTHQETQYF
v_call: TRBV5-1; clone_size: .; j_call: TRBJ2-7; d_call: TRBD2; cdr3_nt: TGCGCCAGCAGCCCCGAGGGCCTAGCGGCTTCCTACGAGCAGTACTTC; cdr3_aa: CASSPEGLAASYEQYF
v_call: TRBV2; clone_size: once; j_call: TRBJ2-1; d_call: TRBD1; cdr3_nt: TGTGCCAGCCTACAGGGGAGTAGCTCCTACAATGAGCAGTTCTTC; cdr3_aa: CASLQGSSSYNEQFF
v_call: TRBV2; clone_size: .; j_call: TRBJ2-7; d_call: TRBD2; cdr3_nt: TGTGCCAGCAGTGAAAGAGCGGGAGGCCCCTACGAGCAGTACTTC; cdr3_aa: CASSERAGGPYEQYF
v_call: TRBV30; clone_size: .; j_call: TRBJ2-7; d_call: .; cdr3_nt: TGTGCCTGGGGGTATCTGTACGAGCAGTACTTC; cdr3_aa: CAWGYLYEQYF
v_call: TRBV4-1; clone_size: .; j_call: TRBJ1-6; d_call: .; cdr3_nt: TGCGCCAGCAGCCAAGCCGGGCTTCCACCCCTCCACTTT; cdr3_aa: CASSQAGLPPLHF
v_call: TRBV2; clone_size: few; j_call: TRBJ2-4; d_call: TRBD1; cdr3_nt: TGTGCCAGCAGTTTGACAGGGGGGGCGGCCAAAAACATTCAGTACTTC; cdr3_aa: CASSLTGGAAKNIQYF
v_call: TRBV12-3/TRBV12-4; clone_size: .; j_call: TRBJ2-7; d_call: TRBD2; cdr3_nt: TGTGCCAGCAGCTTGAATCCGACTAGCGGCTACGAGCAGTACTTC; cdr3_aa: CASSLNPTSGYEQYF
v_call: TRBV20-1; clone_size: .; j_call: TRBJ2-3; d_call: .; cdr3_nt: TGCAGTGCTACTAGGGAGAGCACAGATACGCAGTATTTT; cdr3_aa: CSATRESTDTQYF
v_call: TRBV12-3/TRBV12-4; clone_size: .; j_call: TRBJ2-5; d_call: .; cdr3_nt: TGTGCCAGCAGAGGTTGGGGGGCTTCCGGAGAGACCCAGTACTTC; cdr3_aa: CASRGWGASGETQYF
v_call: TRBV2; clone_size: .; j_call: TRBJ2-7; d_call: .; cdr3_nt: TGTGCCAGCAGTGAATTCGTAACATCGTCGGACGAGCAGTACTTC; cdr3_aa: CASSEFVTSSDEQYF
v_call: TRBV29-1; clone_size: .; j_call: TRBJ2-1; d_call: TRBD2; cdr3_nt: TGCAGCACCGGGGAAGTGCGGGGGGACAATGAGCAGTTCTTC; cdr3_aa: CSTGEVRGDNEQFF
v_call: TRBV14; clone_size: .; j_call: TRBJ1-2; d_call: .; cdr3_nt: TGTGCCAGCAGCCAAGATCCGTACTATGGCTACACCTTC; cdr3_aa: CASSQDPYYGYTF
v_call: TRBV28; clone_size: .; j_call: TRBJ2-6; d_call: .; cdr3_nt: TGTGCCAGCAGTTTACTTCTTGTGTCTGGGGCCAACGTCCTGACTTTC; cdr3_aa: CASSLLLVSGANVLTF
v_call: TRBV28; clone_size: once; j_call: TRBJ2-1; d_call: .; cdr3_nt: TGTGCCAGCAGTCCCGGGACTAGGCGGACAGGGCAGTTCTTC; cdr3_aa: CASSPGTRRTGQFF
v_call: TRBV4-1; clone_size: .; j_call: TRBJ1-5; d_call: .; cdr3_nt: TGCGCCAGCAGCCCCCTCCCCGAGCAGCCCCAGCATTTT; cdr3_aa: CASSPLPEQPQHF
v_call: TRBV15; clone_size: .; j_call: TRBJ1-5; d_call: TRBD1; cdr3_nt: TGTGCCACCAGCAGAGCGGGACAGGGGAGCAATCAGCCCCAGCATTTT; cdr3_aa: CATSRAGQGSNQPQHF
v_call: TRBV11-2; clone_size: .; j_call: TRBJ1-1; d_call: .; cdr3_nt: TGTGCCAGCAGCTTACGGGGGGCCGACACTGAAGCTTTCTTT; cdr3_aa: CASSLRGADTEAFF
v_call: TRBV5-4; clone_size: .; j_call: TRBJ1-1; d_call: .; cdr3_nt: TGTGCCAGCAGCTCGGACAGATTTTCGAACACTGAAGCTTTCTTT; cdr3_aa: CASSSDRFSNTEAFF
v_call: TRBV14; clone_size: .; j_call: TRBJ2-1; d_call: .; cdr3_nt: TGTGCCAGCAGCCAATTTTCTGTCGGTGGGGTTTTAAATGAGCAGTTCTTC; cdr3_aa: CASSQFSVGGVLNEQFF
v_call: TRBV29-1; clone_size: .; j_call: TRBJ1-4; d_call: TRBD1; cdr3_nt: TGCAGCGTTGACACAGGACAGGCCGAAAAACTGTTTTTT; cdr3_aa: CSVDTGQAEKLFF
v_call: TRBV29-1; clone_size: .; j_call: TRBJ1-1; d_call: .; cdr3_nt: TGCAGCGCCGGCGCTTGGAACACTGAAGCTTTCTTT; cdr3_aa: CSAGAWNTEAFF
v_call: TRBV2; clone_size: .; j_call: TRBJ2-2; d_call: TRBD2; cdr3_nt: TGTGCCAGCACAGCGGGACTAGTCTTCGGGGAGCTGTTTTTT; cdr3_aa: CASTAGLVFGELFF
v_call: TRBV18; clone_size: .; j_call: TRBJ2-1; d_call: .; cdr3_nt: TGTGCCAGCTCACCGTCTCTATATGGGAATGAGCAGTTCTTC; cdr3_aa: CASSPSLYGNEQFF